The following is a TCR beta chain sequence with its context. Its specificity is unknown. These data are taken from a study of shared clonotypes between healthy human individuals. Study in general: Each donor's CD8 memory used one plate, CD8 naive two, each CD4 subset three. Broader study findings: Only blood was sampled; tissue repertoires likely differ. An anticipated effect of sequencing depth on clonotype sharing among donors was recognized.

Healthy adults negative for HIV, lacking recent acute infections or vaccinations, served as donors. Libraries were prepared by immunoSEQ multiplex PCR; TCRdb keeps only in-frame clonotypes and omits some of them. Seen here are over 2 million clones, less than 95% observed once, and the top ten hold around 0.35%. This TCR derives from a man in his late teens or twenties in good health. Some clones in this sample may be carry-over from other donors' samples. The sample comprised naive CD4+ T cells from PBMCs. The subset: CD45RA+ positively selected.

DNA for the CDR3: TGCAGCGTTGTACAGATGAACACTGAAGCTTTCTTT. This codes for CSVVQMNTEAFF. The chain combines TRBV29-1 with TRBJ1-1, with D uncertain. Germline CDR1 is SQVTM and CDR2 is ANQGSEA. V was trimmed by 4 bases and J by 0 bases, leaving 6 bases between them. CDR3 length equals 12 residues.